Below are 6 T cell receptor beta chains sequenced from a single sample in a study of cytomegalovirus exposure and HLA in healthy donors (dated by TCRdb to 2016 to 2017). Library preparation was by the immunoSEQ multiplex PCR assay. For the multiplex PCR, a mixture combining 60 forward primers for TCR Vbeta segments and 13 reverse primers for TCR Jbeta segments was used. TCRdb stores this immuneACCESS table with in-frame sequences only. Part of the clones is absent; in the studies checked, under half of the shortfall reflects unresolved V genes, and no reason is known for the rest. For this sample there are 200,000 to 250,000 clones; about four fifths appear just once. Roughly 5% of the sample comes from the top ten. Sequenced material: PBMCs. All receptors come from a woman in her forties in good health and CMV-seropositive.

The rearrangement joins TRBV25-1 to TRBJ2-1; 8 bases agree with TRBD2. Per the germline V gene, CDR1 is MGHDK and CDR2 is SYGVNS. This CDR3 contains 15 residues. V shed 6 bases, J shed 0 bases, and the junction held 4 bases outside the gene matches. The CDR3 spells CASSISGSSYNEQFF. DNA for the CDR3: TGTGCCAGCAGCATCAGCGGGAGCTCCTACAATGAGCAGTTCTTC. Full variable domain (rest looked up from reference TRBV25-1 and TRBJ2-1): EADIYQTPRYLVIGTGKKITLECSQTMGHDKMYWYQQDPGMELHLIHYSYGVNSTEKGDLSSESTVSRIRTEHFPLTLESARPSHTSQYLCASSISGSSYNEQFFGPGTRLTVL.

CDR3 sequence (DNA): TGTGCCAGCAAACCAGCGAGCACAGATACGCAGTATTTT. The encoded protein is CASKPASTDTQYF. The chain uses TRBV9 and TRBJ2-3; unclear D gene. The germline gives CDR1 SGDLS, CDR2 YYNGEE. The CDR3 covers 13 residues. V shed 6 bases and J shed 0 bases, with 8 bases lying between them. Full variable domain (missing parts from reference TRBV9 and TRBJ2-3): DSGVTQTPKHLITATGQRVTLRCSPRSGDLSVYWYQQSLDQGLQFLIQYYNGEERAKGNILERFSAQQFPDLHSELNLSSLELGDSALYFCASKPASTDTQYFGPGTRLTVL.

This rearrangement joins TRBV7-3 to TRBJ2-1, with 9 bases lining up with TRBD2. This CDR3 spans 15 amino acids. The V gene's germline CDR1 is SGHTA and CDR2 FQGTGA. Losses at the gene ends were 3 bases for V and 6 bases for J; bases not matched to a gene: 6. DNA for the CDR3: TGTGCCAGCAGCTTTAACCTAGCGGGGATCAATGAGCAGTTCTTC. Translation: CASSFNLAGINEQFF.

Of note for this clone: Sequence at one end of the junction differs from germline and may be a read error. This chain uses TRBV19 with TRBJ2-7, with TRBD2 matching over 14 bases. This CDR3 has 15 amino acids. CDR1 LNHDA and CDR2 SQIVND come from the germline V gene (reference sequence). The CDR3 loop reads CASRIGTSGSYEQYF. Here the CDR3 DNA reads TGTGCCAGTAGAATAGGGACTAGCGGGAGCTACGAGCAGTACTTC.

The chain couples TRBV10-3 to TRBJ1-5; D is undetermined. Deletions cut 8 bases from V and 5 bases from J, with 16 bases between. Per germline, CDR1 ENHRY and CDR2 SYGVKD. The CDR3 extends over 14 amino acids. CDR3 sequence: CAIGREHGDQPQHF. DNA for the CDR3: TGTGCCATCGGGAGGGAACACGGGGATCAGCCCCAGCATTTT.

The rearrangement links TRBV4-1 to TRBJ1-5, with a tentative D call TRBD1 (5 bases). The CDR3 totals 14 residues. V lost 1 base to trimming and J lost 6 bases, with 10 bases between them. Germline CDR1 and CDR2: MGHRA and YSYEKL. The CDR3 DNA is TGCGCCAGCAGCCAAGTCAGGGCCCCTCAGCCCCAGCATTTT. Its translation is CASSQVRAPQPQHF.